These 28 T cell receptor beta chains were all obtained from the same sample, sequenced in a study of shared clonotypes between healthy human individuals. This table comes from immunoSEQ multiplex PCR, and its TCRdb copy is limited to in-frame clones, with some not included. The data show about 380,000 clones, roughly 96% seen once. Sequencing input: memory CD8+ T cells sorted from blood. Specified subset: CD45RO+ cells pooled with CCR7-negative TemRA cells. These receptors all stem from a man aged 30-40 years in good health.

For the CDR3, the DNA is TGTGCCATCAGTTCAACCGGGACTACAACCTACGAGCAGTACTTC. Translating it yields CAISSTGTTTYEQYF. The V and J genes are TRBV10-3 and TRBJ2-7, with TRBD2 matching over 7 bases. V lost 5 bases to trimming and J lost 2 bases; unmatched junction nucleotides: 9. This CDR3 is built from 15 residues. Per the germline V gene, CDR1 is ENHRY and CDR2 is SYGVKD.

J is TRBJ2-1 and V is TRBV29-1; 7 bases line up with TRBD2. The V gene end was trimmed by 1 base and the J gene end by 6 bases; junction bases not matched to a gene: 3. Germline V gene sequence: CDR1 SQVTM, CDR2 ANQGSEA. The CDR3 is 13 amino acids. CDR3 loop: CSVEGLAANEQFF. The DNA of the CDR3 is TGCAGCGTTGAAGGGCTAGCGGCCAATGAGCAGTTCTTC.

The chain carries TRBV5-1 and TRBJ2-7, with 11 positions matching TRBD2. The CDR3 totals 18 residues. Trimming removed 3 bases from V and 5 bases from J; junction bases left unmatched: 16. The V gene's germline CDR1 is SGHRS and CDR2 YFSETQ. The DNA of the CDR3 is TGCGCCAGCAGCTGGATAGCGGGAGGGCCAAAATTGGGCGACGAGCAGTACTTC. Protein: CASSWIAGGPKLGDEQYF.

The rearrangement links TRBV5-1 to TRBJ2-5; 13 bases match TRBD2. Germline V gives CDR1 SGHRS, CDR2 YFSETQ. The ends lost 6 bases at V and 5 bases at J; junction bases unmatched: 13. CDR3 length equals 17 residues. CDR3 bases: TGCGCCAGCACCTACGGGACTAGCGGGACTAGTTGGGAGACCCAGTACTTC. Amino acids: CASTYGTSGTSWETQYF.

V usage is TRBV5-1 and J usage is TRBJ2-7; unclear D gene. CDR1 is SGHRS, CDR2 YFSETQ, per germline. V was pared by 0 bases and J by 0 bases, with 10 bases between. The CDR3 runs to 15 residues. The CDR3 loop reads CASSLDFQRSYEQYF. The CDR3, as DNA: TGCGCCAGCAGCTTGGACTTCCAACGCTCCTACGAGCAGTACTTC.

The chain joins TRBV10-3 to TRBJ2-1; TRBD2 matches 8 bases. Germline V gives CDR1 ENHRY, CDR2 SYGVKD. The CDR3 runs to 15 residues. Germline trimming cut 11 bases from V and 2 bases from J; bases unmatched to any gene: 11. CDR3 coding DNA: TGTGCCGCTGATCCCGGGACTAGTACCTACAATGAGCAGTTCTTC. Its translation: CAADPGTSTYNEQFF.

The chain recombines TRBV4-2 with TRBJ2-3; D is uncertain. The CDR3 runs 12 residues. V lost 2 bases, J lost 4 bases, and 4 bases lay in between. CDR1 and CDR2 (germline): LGHNA, YNFKEQ. Written as DNA, the CDR3 is TGTGCCAGCAGCCAATTGTCAGATACGCAGTATTTT. Encoded protein: CASSQLSDTQYF.

The chain couples TRBV28 to TRBJ2-7, with D perhaps TRBD1 or TRBD2 (5 bases each). Between the trimmed V and J ends, which lost 7 bases and 0 bases, there was a span of 13 bases. This CDR3 has 14 residues. The germline gives CDR1 MDHEN, CDR2 SYDVKM. The CDR3 is CASTQDSGSYEQYF. Here the CDR3 DNA reads TGTGCCAGCACCCAAGACAGCGGCTCCTACGAGCAGTACTTC.

The chain combines TRBV9 with TRBJ1-4, with 7 nucleotides matching TRBD1. Germline V gives CDR1 SGDLS, CDR2 YYNGEE. V was clipped by 4 bases and J by 7 bases; unmatched bases: 10. The CDR3 spans 15 residues. Written as DNA, the CDR3 is TGTGCCAGCAGCCCTCAGACAGGGAGACCTGAAAAACTGTTTTTT. It yields the protein CASSPQTGRPEKLFF.

The chain links TRBV25-1 to TRBJ2-5, with TRBD2 as a possible D gene (5 bases). This CDR3 spans 13 amino acids. CDR1 is MGHDK and CDR2 is SYGVNS in the germline V gene. V was cut by 7 bases and J by 7 bases, with 16 bases left in between. Here the CDR3 reads CASTPSGGGTQYF. The CDR3 region has the DNA TGTGCCAGCACACCCAGCGGCGGTGGGACCCAGTACTTC.

The chain couples TRBV4-2 to TRBJ2-5, with 13 bases fitting TRBD2. V shed 4 bases and J 2 bases; nucleotides not matched to a gene: 7. The length of the CDR3 is 17 residues. CDR1 is LGHNA, CDR2 YNFKEQ, per germline. CDR3 DNA sequence: TGTGCCAGCAGCCGTCTGGGGACTAGCGGGACTCAAGAGACCCAGTACTTC. Its translation: CASSRLGTSGTQETQYF.

This chain uses TRBV30 with TRBJ2-5; 7 bases agree with TRBD2. This CDR3 has 15 amino acids. V dropped 1 base and J dropped 1; count of bases not matched to a gene: 6. Germline CDR1 is GTSNPN and CDR2 is SVGIG (reference sequence). CDR3 protein: CAWSGTRALQETQYF. For the CDR3, the DNA is TGTGCCTGGAGTGGGACTAGGGCCCTCCAAGAGACCCAGTACTTC. Together with reference TRBV30 and TRBJ2-5, the CDR3 gives the full variable domain: SQTIHQWPATLVQPVGSPLSLECTVEGTSNPNLYWYRQAAGRGLQLLFYSVGIGQISSEVPQNLSASRPQDRQFILSSKKLLLSDSGFYLCAWSGTRALQETQYFGPGTRLLVL.

This rearrangement joins TRBV28 to TRBJ1-2; D gene uncertain. The CDR3 runs to 12 residues. Trimming took off 2 bases at V and 7 bases at J, with 8 bases between the two ends. Germline V CDR1 and CDR2: MDHEN, SYDVKM. CDR3 residues: CASSLLLGGYTF. CDR3 nucleotides: TGTGCCAGCAGTTTACTCCTGGGTGGCTACACCTTC.

The chain joins TRBV2 to TRBJ2-3, with 9 bases fitting TRBD2. V shed 6 bases, J shed 4 bases, and the junction held 5 bases outside the gene matches. The CDR3 consists of 14 residues. Germline-derived CDR1 and CDR2 are SNHLY and FYNNEI. Here the CDR3 reads CASSYSGRPDTQYF. The DNA for the CDR3 is TGTGCCAGCAGCTATAGCGGGAGACCAGATACGCAGTATTTT.

The rearrangement links TRBV28 to TRBJ2-3, with unresolved D. Germline CDR1 MDHEN, CDR2 SYDVKM. The CDR3 is 14 residues long. V was trimmed by 6 bases and J by 2 bases, leaving 12 bases between them. The CDR3 region is CASSTAPNTDTQYF. The CDR3 nucleotides are TGTGCCAGCAGCACAGCCCCCAACACAGATACGCAGTATTTT.

The chain employs TRBV7-2 and TRBJ2-5; D perhaps matches TRBD2 (5 bases). The CDR3 sequence is 14 residues long. Germline V gene lookup returns CDR1 SGHTA and CDR2 FQGNSA. Trimming stripped 3 bases from V and 2 bases from J, with 10 bases between. CDR3 DNA: TGTGCCAGCAGCTTCAGCGGAGCTCAAGAGACCCAGTACTTC. The encoded protein is CASSFSGAQETQYF. The full variable domain, completed using reference TRBV7-2 and TRBJ2-5, is GAGVSQSPSNKVTEKGKDVELRCDPISGHTALYWYRQSLGQGLEFLIYFQGNSAPDKSGLPSDRFSAERTGGSVSTLTIQRTQQEDSAVYLCASSFSGAQETQYFGPGTRLLVL.

The gene calls are TRBV19 and TRBJ1-2; D is unclear. The CDR3 extends over 12 amino acids. Germline CDR1 is LNHDA and CDR2 is SQIVND (reference sequence). V was clipped by 5 bases and J by 5 bases, with 9 bases between them. The CDR3 reads CASSALGYGYTF. CDR3 nucleotides: TGTGCCAGTAGTGCCTTGGGGTATGGCTACACCTTC.

Details on this clone: The junction differs from germline at one of its ends, possibly a read error. This chain links TRBV20-1 with TRBJ2-3, with D tentatively TRBD2 (5 bases). This CDR3 has 11 residues. Germline CDR1 reads DFQATT; CDR2 reads SNEGSKA (reference sequence). CDR3 bases: TGCAACACCCGAGCGGCAGATATGCAGTATTTT. As protein: CNTRAADMQYF.

The sample holds one count of this clone. The rearrangement joins TRBV7-9 to TRBJ1-1, with 7 bases fitting TRBD1. This CDR3 has 18 amino acids. Germline V gene lookup returns CDR1 SEHNR and CDR2 FQNEAQ (reference sequence). V lost 3 bases and J lost 1; bases outside the gene matches: 14. The CDR3 sequence is CASSFSSFLTGQNTEAFF. The CDR3, as DNA: TGTGCCAGCAGCTTCTCTTCCTTCCTGACAGGGCAGAACACTGAAGCTTTCTTT.

The V and J genes are TRBV7-9 and TRBJ2-1, with D possibly matching TRBD1 (5 bases). The CDR3 extends over 16 amino acids. Germline V gene lookup returns CDR1 SEHNR and CDR2 FQNEAQ (reference sequence). The V gene lost 1 base and the J gene lost 0 bases, with 10 bases spanning the gap. This CDR3 reads CASSLDQGPSYNEQFF. DNA for the CDR3: TGTGCCAGCAGCTTAGACCAGGGCCCCTCCTACAATGAGCAGTTCTTC.

The chain recombines TRBV6-1 with TRBJ2-5, with D hard to call. The V and J ends lost 4 bases and 6 bases respectively, with 12 bases between them. CDR1 and CDR2 (germline): MNHNS, SASEGT. This CDR3 has 13 residues. The CDR3 reads CASSAERAQTQYF. The CDR3 coding sequence is TGTGCCAGCAGTGCGGAGCGTGCGCAGACCCAGTACTTC.

This chain links TRBV18 with TRBJ2-1; 7 positions agree with TRBD1. CDR1 is KGHSH and CDR2 is LQKENI in the germline V gene. Losses at the gene ends were 4 bases for V and 9 bases for J; bases not matched to a gene: 12. The CDR3 runs to 15 residues. The CDR3 DNA follows: TGTGCCAGCTCACGGGGACAGAGGGACCTCGGTGAGCAGTTCTTC. This encodes CASSRGQRDLGEQFF.

V and J are TRBV28 and TRBJ1-2; TRBD1 aligns across 7 bases. The CDR3 covers 13 residues. After removal of 5 bases from V and 4 bases from J, the junction contained 4 bases not matched to a gene. Per germline, CDR1 MDHEN and CDR2 SYDVKM. The CDR3 DNA sequence: TGTGCCAGCAGTCCGGGACAGCCCTATGGCTACACCTTC. It specifies CASSPGQPYGYTF.

This clone was recorded once. The rearrangement uses TRBV28 and TRBJ2-1; maybe TRBD2 (5 bases). The V end lost 7 bases, the J end lost 7 bases, and 17 bases lay between the germline ends. The CDR3 contains 14 residues. The germline V gene has CDR1 MDHEN and CDR2 SYDVKM. The CDR3 reads CASTPDLFQNEQFF. Written as DNA, the CDR3 is TGTGCCAGCACCCCGGACTTGTTCCAGAATGAGCAGTTCTTC.

V is TRBV13 and J is TRBJ2-1; 8 nucleotides agree with TRBD2. Trimming removed 5 bases from V and 3 bases from J; junction bases left unmatched: 6. In germline, CDR1 is PRHDT, CDR2 FYEKMQ (reference sequence). The CDR3 has 15 amino acids. The CDR3 DNA is TGTGCCAGCAGCCCTGGACTAGCAGGCTACAATGAGCAGTTCTTC. It translates to CASSPGLAGYNEQFF.

J is TRBJ2-7 and V is TRBV6-1; D remains unclear. CDR1 and CDR2 (germline): MNHNS, SASEGT. The V and J ends lost 6 bases and 4 bases respectively, with 4 bases between them. The CDR3 covers 10 residues. CDR3 loop: CASRQYEQYF. The DNA of the CDR3 is TGTGCCAGCAGACAATACGAGCAGTACTTC.

V usage is TRBV4-2 and J usage is TRBJ2-5; 9 bases line up with TRBD2. Germline CDR1 is LGHNA and CDR2 is YNFKEQ. The CDR3 is made up of 15 amino acids. V lost 4 bases, J lost 2 bases, and 5 bases stayed unmatched. The CDR3 spells CASSPGLAQQETQYF. The CDR3 DNA sequence: TGTGCCAGCAGCCCCGGACTAGCGCAGCAAGAGACCCAGTACTTC.

The rearrangement uses TRBV15 and TRBJ2-2, with TRBD2 matching over 11 bases. The V segment lost 1 base and the J segment 7 bases; nucleotides outside the gene matches: 14. CDR1 is LNHNV and CDR2 is YYDKDF in the germline V gene (reference sequence). CDR3 length: 19 amino acids. Written as DNA, the CDR3 is TGTGCCACCAGCAGAGCCCGGGCACTAGCGGGAGCTTCCGGCGGGGAGCTGTTTTTT. Translated, it gives CATSRARALAGASGGELFF.